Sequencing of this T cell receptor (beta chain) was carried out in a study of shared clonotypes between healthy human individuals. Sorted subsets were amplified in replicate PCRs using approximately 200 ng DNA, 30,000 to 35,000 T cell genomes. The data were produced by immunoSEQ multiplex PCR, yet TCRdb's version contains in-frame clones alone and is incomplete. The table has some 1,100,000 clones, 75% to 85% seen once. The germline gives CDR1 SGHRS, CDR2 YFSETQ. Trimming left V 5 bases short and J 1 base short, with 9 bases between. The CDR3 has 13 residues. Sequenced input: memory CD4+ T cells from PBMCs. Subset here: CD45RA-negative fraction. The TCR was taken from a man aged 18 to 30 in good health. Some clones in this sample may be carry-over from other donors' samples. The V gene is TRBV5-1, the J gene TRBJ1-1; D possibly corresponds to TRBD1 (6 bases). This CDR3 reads CASRRQENTEAFF. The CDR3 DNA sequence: TGCGCCAGCAGGCGACAGGAGAACACTGAAGCTTTCTTT.